These T cell receptor beta chains were read from a single sample in a study of blood T cell repertoires in COVID-19. TCRdb's copy holds only in-frame clones and misses some; the assay was immunoSEQ multiplex PCR. The table includes a few hundred thousand clones, approximately 92% detected once. Source material: peripheral blood. Receptors originate from a person under 30 with COVID-19, enrolled during active disease. The CDR3 runs from the conserved cysteine through the conserved F or W. The D gene is left open where the match is weak. A clone size is listed for some rows: how often the clone was seen (once, few, many), or a class if it is expanded.

size | J | D | V | CDR3 | DNA
NA | TRBJ2-3 | NA | TRBV4-1 | CASSQVSGSTTDTQYF | TGCGCCAGCAGCCAAGTTAGCGGCAGTACCACAGATACGCAGTATTTT
NA | TRBJ2-7 | TRBD2 | TRBV11-2 | CASSLGGGSTLSYEQYF | TGTGCCAGCAGCTTAGGGGGCGGGAGTACTCTCTCCTACGAGCAGTACTTC
NA | TRBJ1-5 | NA | TRBV6-2/TRBV6-3 | CASSKDGTNQPQHF | TGTGCCAGCAGTAAGGACGGGACTAATCAGCCCCAGCATTTT
NA | TRBJ1-2 | NA | TRBV3-1/TRBV3-2 | CASSQDRGYYGYTF | TGTGCCAGCAGCCAAGACCGGGGATACTATGGCTACACCTTC
once | TRBJ2-1 | TRBD2 | TRBV10-2 | CASRPTSGGRNEQFF | TGCGCCAGCAGACCTACTAGCGGGGGTAGGAATGAGCAGTTCTTC
NA | TRBJ1-1 | NA | TRBV19 | CASSSQVNTEAFF | TGTGCCAGTAGTAGTCAGGTGAACACTGAAGCTTTCTTT
NA | TRBJ2-5 | NA | TRBV9 | CASSVGGMGAETQYF | TGTGCCAGCAGCGTAGGGGGGATGGGGGCGGAGACCCAGTACTTC
NA | TRBJ1-5 | NA | TRBV27 | CASSSNRVNQPQHF | TGTGCCAGCAGCTCTAACAGGGTCAATCAGCCCCAGCATTTT
NA | TRBJ1-1 | NA | TRBV6-2/TRBV6-3 | CASSYGAGAVGTEAFF | TGTGCCAGCAGTTACGGTGCAGGGGCGGTAGGCACTGAAGCTTTCTTT
NA | TRBJ2-1 | NA | TRBV29-1 | CSVNPSVGGFF | TGCAGCGTTAACCCTAGCGTGGGGGGGTTCTTC